The 24 T cell receptor beta chains below were found in one sample sequenced in a study of T-cell reconstitution after alpha-beta-depleted transplantation in children. Unique molecular identifiers tagged the TCRbeta library. TCRdb reanalysed the PCR reads using MiXCR and keeps one entry per CDR3 protein. In the table there are hundreds of thousands of distinct CDR3 sequences, about 16% of which are singletons. This specimen consisted of PBMCs, mostly from graft donor cells, obtained 360 days after TCRalphabeta/CD19-depleted stem cell transplant. Every receptor here comes from a boy younger than two who had a stem cell transplant for Wiskott-Aldrich syndrome, so the T cells may come from the graft donor.

This clonotype was seen only a few times. V usage is TRBV29-1 and J usage is TRBJ2-1, with D possibly matching TRBD2 (5 bases). The CDR3 extends over 14 amino acids. The germline CDR1 and CDR2 sequences are SQVTM and ANQGSEA. V was clipped by 4 bases and J by 6 bases, with 16 bases between them. The CDR3 spells CSVASPNAINEQFF. CDR3 sequence (DNA): TGCAGCGTTGCTAGCCCCAACGCAATCAATGAGCAGTTCTTC.

This chain connects TRBV20-1 to TRBJ2-3; 10 bases line up with TRBD2. Germline V gene data show CDR1 as DFQATT and CDR2 as SNEGSKA (reference sequence). This CDR3 is 17 amino acids long. V was pared by 0 bases and J by 4 bases, with 10 bases of the junction left unmatched. The chain's CDR3 is CSARDLGASGRADTQYF. CDR3 bases: TGCAGTGCTAGAGATCTAGGGGCTAGCGGGAGAGCAGATACGCAGTATTTT.

This clonotype was seen more than once but under ten times. The genes are TRBV7-9 and TRBJ2-7, with D uncertain. The V gene lost 1 base and the J gene lost 3 bases, with 13 bases spanning the gap. The CDR3 is 15 residues long. Germline CDR1 and CDR2: SEHNR and FQNEAQ (reference sequence). The CDR3 nucleotides read TGTGCCAGCAGCTTAGGGTCGGCAGGAAACTACGAGCAGTACTTC. Translation: CASSLGSAGNYEQYF.

This clonotype has just a few counts. This chain links TRBV10-2 with TRBJ2-1, with D hard to call. The CDR3 loop spans 10 amino acids. Trimming stripped 10 bases from V and 9 bases from J, with 10 bases between. CDR1 is WSHSY, CDR2 SAAADI, per germline. CDR3 sequence (DNA): TGCGCCACCCGGCTAGTTGAGCAGTTCTTC. Protein sequence: CATRLVEQFF.

In this sample, this clonotype turned up a few times. The chain carries TRBV18 and TRBJ2-1; tentatively, D is TRBD1 (5 bases). This CDR3 region has 12 residues. Germline V lookup: CDR1 KGHSH, CDR2 LQKENI. Between the trimmed V and J ends, which lost 6 bases and 4 bases, there was a span of 7 bases. The CDR3 coding sequence is TGTGCCAGCTCCAGGGAATACAATGAGCAGTTCTTC. Translated, it gives CASSREYNEQFF.

The rearrangement uses TRBV20-1 and TRBJ2-7; 8 bases fit TRBD2. Germline-derived CDR1 and CDR2 are DFQATT and SNEGSKA (reference sequence). The CDR3 contains 14 residues. The junction had 8 bases not matched to a gene; V was cut back by 3 bases and J by 4 bases. CDR3 bases: TGCAGTGCTAGCCCCGGGAGGGCTACATACGAGCAGTACTTC. It is translated as CSASPGRATYEQYF.

In this sample, this clonotype turned up a few times. The V and J genes are TRBV28 and TRBJ1-5, with TRBD1 matching over 8 bases. J lost 5 bases, V lost 5 bases, and 8 bases had no gene match. The CDR3 loop spans 15 amino acids. Germline V gene lookup returns CDR1 MDHEN and CDR2 SYDVKM. Here the CDR3 DNA reads TGTGCCAGCAGTCCCCCGACAGGGGTGTATCAGCCCCAGCATTTT. This encodes CASSPPTGVYQPQHF.

This chain links TRBV12-5 with TRBJ2-3, with 7 bases matching TRBD2. This CDR3 is 15 amino acids long. Germline CDR1 LGHNT, CDR2 FRNRAP. The V gene end was trimmed by 1 base and the J gene end by 6 bases; junction bases not matched to a gene: 7. The CDR3 nucleotides are TGTGCTAGTGGTTTGGGACAGTGGCGGGGGGATACGCAGTATTTT. It translates to CASGLGQWRGDTQYF.

The sample holds many counts of this clonotype. The genes are TRBV28 and TRBJ2-2; D possibly matches TRBD1 or TRBD2 (5 bases each). The CDR3 has 15 residues. From germline, CDR1 is MDHEN and CDR2 SYDVKM. Trimming pared 2 bases from V and 6 bases from J, leaving 13 bases between. CDR3 in amino acids: CASSLRSRDAGELFF. The CDR3 bases are TGTGCCAGCAGTTTAAGGTCCAGGGACGCCGGGGAGCTGTTTTTT.

In this sample, this clonotype turned up many times. The J gene is TRBJ2-6, the V gene TRBV12-3 or TRBV12-4; the match to TRBD1 covers 7 bases. The CDR3 is made up of 16 amino acids. Trimming at V came to 6 bases and at J to 3 bases, leaving 8 bases not matched to a gene. The CDR3 spells CASRGTVDGGANVLTF. CDR3 bases: TGTGCCAGCAGAGGGACAGTGGACGGTGGGGCCAACGTCCTGACTTTC.

This clonotype was observed a handful of times. The CDR3 sequence: CASSYTEGTEAFF. The CDR3 DNA reads TGTGCCAGCAGTTACACTGAGGGCACTGAAGCTTTCTTT. This chain connects TRBV6-2 or TRBV6-3 to TRBJ1-1; no reliable D call. V shed 2 bases and J shed 4 bases, with 8 bases lying between them. Germline V gene sequence: CDR1 MNHEY, CDR2 SVGEGT. The length of the CDR3 is 13 residues.

This clonotype was observed a handful of times. This chain links TRBV5-1 with TRBJ1-4; unclear D gene. Trimming cost V 4 bases and J 3 bases, with 13 bases left between them. The CDR3 has 15 residues. CDR1 and CDR2 (germline): SGHRS, YFSETQ. The CDR3: CASSLREYPNEKLFF. The DNA for the CDR3 is TGCGCCAGCAGCCTCCGGGAGTATCCTAATGAAAAACTGTTTTTT.

The V and J genes are TRBV21-1 and TRBJ2-2; the DNA was not compared with TRBD2, the D call given in the table. TRBV21-1 is a pseudogene segment. The CDR3 consists of 18 residues. For the CDR3, the DNA is TGTGCCAGCAGCAGGGCTAGCGGGAGCGGGGTGGGGACCGGGGAGCTGTTTTTT. It is translated as CASSRASGSGVGTGELFF.

This clonotype was found a few times. The chain carries TRBV11-2 and TRBJ2-3, with 7 nucleotides matching TRBD1. Germline V gene sequence: CDR1 SGHAT, CDR2 FQNNGV. The CDR3 has 17 amino acids. J was trimmed by 3 bases and V by 5 bases; bases with no gene match: 14. The CDR3 region is CASSLNHRRQGTDTQYF. As DNA, the CDR3 is TGTGCCAGCAGCCTAAATCATCGTAGACAGGGTACAGATACGCAGTATTTT.

This chain links TRBV12-3 or TRBV12-4 with TRBJ2-3; D is perhaps TRBD1 (5 bases). CDR3 length: 17 residues. The V gene lost 1 base and the J gene lost 3 bases, with 17 bases spanning the gap. The CDR3 loop reads CASSLGSGRVATDTQYF. The CDR3 coding sequence is TGTGCCAGCAGTTTAGGATCCGGCAGGGTCGCGACAGATACGCAGTATTTT.

The CDR3 sequence: CASSYSYWDREYYEQYF. The CDR3 nucleotides read TGTGCCAGCAGTTACTCCTATTGGGACAGGGAATACTACGAGCAGTACTTC. The genes are TRBV6-5 and TRBJ2-7, with 9 bases that match TRBD1. V shed 0 bases, J shed 3 bases, and the junction held 9 bases outside the gene matches. The CDR3 totals 17 residues. Germline V gene sequence: CDR1 MNHEY, CDR2 SVGAGI.

J is TRBJ1-2 and V is TRBV29-1; D remains ambiguous. CDR3 length: 12 residues. Trimming removed 6 bases from V and 4 bases from J, with 12 bases in between. CDR1 and CDR2 from the germline V gene are SQVTM and ANQGSEA. The CDR3 reads CSVRSRIYGYTF. In nucleotides, the CDR3 is TGCAGCGTGAGATCCAGGATCTATGGCTACACCTTC.

V usage is TRBV6-2 or TRBV6-3 and J usage is TRBJ2-7; possible D gene TRBD2, 5 bases. The germline V gene encodes CDR1 MNHEY and CDR2 SVGEGT. V lost 2 bases and J 5 bases, leaving 10 bases between the germline ends. This CDR3 contains 13 residues. The CDR3 sequence is CASSYRGSDEQYF. DNA of the CDR3: TGTGCCAGCAGTTACCGGGGTAGCGACGAGCAGTACTTC.

This clonotype was seen only a few times. V and J are TRBV7-2 and TRBJ2-7, with D possibly matching TRBD2 (5 bases). Trimming left V 1 base short and J 3 bases short, with 10 bases between. Germline V CDR1 and CDR2: SGHTA, FQGNSA. The CDR3 is made up of 14 amino acids. The CDR3: CASSLERGYYEQYF. CDR3 bases: TGTGCCAGCAGCTTAGAACGGGGATACTACGAGCAGTACTTC.

The rearrangement joins TRBV6-4 to TRBJ1-1; no definite D call. The germline V gene encodes CDR1 MRHNA and CDR2 SNTAGT. The CDR3 is made up of 13 amino acids. V dropped 2 bases and J dropped 2 bases, with 6 bases sitting between them. CDR3 residues: CASSDGDNTEAFF. The DNA of the CDR3 is TGTGCCAGCAGTGACGGTGATAACACTGAAGCTTTCTTT.

This clonotype was found a few times. The CDR3 spells CASSLFPGAYEQYF. In DNA, the CDR3 is TGCGCCAGCAGCTTGTTTCCGGGGGCCTACGAGCAGTACTTC. This chain links TRBV5-1 with TRBJ2-7; a weak D match, TRBD2 (6 bases). CDR3 length: 14 residues. The germline V and J ends were trimmed by 1 base and 2 bases, with 10 bases remaining between them. Germline V gene data show CDR1 as SGHRS and CDR2 as YFSETQ.

The chain joins TRBV7-2 to TRBJ2-2, with 11 bases lining up with TRBD2. The J segment lost 5 bases and the V segment lost 1 base, leaving 3 bases of the junction unmatched. This CDR3 is 16 amino acids long. CDR1 and CDR2 (germline): SGHTA, FQGNSA. The CDR3 DNA follows: TGTGCCAGCAGCTTAGTGGGACTAGCGGTAACCGGGGAGCTGTTTTTT. The encoded protein is CASSLVGLAVTGELFF.

The chain combines TRBV15 with TRBJ2-3; D unresolved. This CDR3 spans 15 amino acids. Per the germline V gene, CDR1 is LNHNV and CDR2 is YYDKDF (reference sequence). Deletions cut 0 bases from V and 5 bases from J, with 12 bases between. CDR3 loop: CATSRDPRDGDTQYF. The CDR3 bases are TGTGCCACCAGCAGAGACCCAAGGGATGGAGATACGCAGTATTTT. The entire variable domain, with the rest obtained from reference TRBV15 and TRBJ2-3, is as follows: DAMVIQNPRYQVTQFGKPVTLSCSQTLNHNVMYWYQQKSSQAPKLLFHYYDKDFNNEADTPDNFQSRRPNTSFCFLDIRSPGLGDTAMYLCATSRDPRDGDTQYFGPGTRLTVL.

This clonotype came up a few times. V is TRBV20-1 and J is TRBJ2-7; tentatively, D is TRBD1 or TRBD2 (5 bases each). Germline V CDR1 and CDR2: DFQATT, SNEGSKA (reference sequence). Trimming removed 6 bases at V and 4 bases at J, with 16 bases between. The length of the CDR3 is 13 residues. The CDR3 reads CSAPDWQGYEQYF. In nucleotides, the CDR3 is TGCAGTGCCCCGGACTGGCAGGGATACGAGCAGTACTTC.